The source of this T cell receptor beta chain is a study of shared T cell receptors in the human thymus. The CDR3 extends over 17 amino acids. Looked up from germline, CDR1 is SGHRS and CDR2 is YFSETQ. The V end was cut by 3 bases, the J end by 12 bases, with 25 bases between. Sequenced by immunoSEQ multiplex PCR; TCRdb stores in-frame clones only, minus some. This sample has about 660,000 clones; around 87% occur once, and the top ten carry roughly 0.0086%. This clone was seen a handful of times. These data were also filed under a second study, of human thymus T cells. From that report: Resections obtained during corrective heart surgery supplied the thymus tissue. Related studies found that unrelated individuals share highly overlapping thymic repertoires.

This chain connects TRBV5-1 to TRBJ1-6; tentative D call: TRBD1 (6 bases). This TCR was sampled from a boy younger than two with a congenital heart defect. Sequenced: thymocytes. This chain's CDR3 is CASSYSSEQGHGLPLHF. The CDR3 DNA reads as TGCGCCAGCAGCTACTCCTCGGAGCAGGGACATGGTTTACCCCTCCACTTT.